This T cell receptor beta chain was identified in a study of chemoradiotherapy in HPV16-positive cancers. Details on this clone: Its antigen is unidentified.

Study observations and caveats: Functional assays defining HPV-specific T cells used only a couple of HPV16-positive patients.

Profiling relied on immunoSEQ multiplex PCR, and the TCRdb table lists in-frame clones only, not all of them. The sample contains around 9,200 clones, 78% of which appear only once. The CDR3 totals 15 residues. Germline values: CDR1 SGHDT, CDR2 YYEEEE. V was clipped by 4 bases and J by 5 bases; unmatched bases: 8. This sample was taken from a patient who underwent chemoradiotherapy. The rearrangement joins TRBV5-6 to TRBJ2-1; TRBD1 matches 8 bases. This receptor was identified in a human donor with HPV-associated anogenital cancer. The DNA of the CDR3 is TGTGCCAGCAGCACTTTGGACAGGGAGGACAATGAGCAGTTCTTC. It encodes CASSTLDREDNEQFF.